This T cell receptor beta chain was profiled in a study of post-analysis software for immune sequencing data. Concerning this clonotype: What it binds is not known.

Findings and caveats of the study: Batch-mates among the samples co-clustered strongly by F measure.

Unique molecular identifiers tagged the TCR beta cDNA libraries. TCRdb reprocessed the PCR reads with MiXCR, giving one entry per CDR3 protein. The data show 450,000 to 700,000 distinct CDR3 sequences, with about 40% seen just once and about 1.5% held by the top ten. This TCR derives from a girl under 18 with multiple sclerosis. The sequenced sample consisted of blood.

The CDR3 bases are TGCAGTGCTAGAGAAACGACTGGCCTAGCAGACTACGAGCAGTACTTC. Its translation is CSARETTGLADYEQYF. V gene TRBV20-1 combines with J gene TRBJ2-5, with D tentatively TRBD2 (5 bases). The tail of the sequence fits TRBJ2-7 better, so the J call may be wrong. From germline, CDR1 is DFQATT and CDR2 SNEGSKA (reference sequence). CDR3 length: 16 residues.